Below are 9 T cell receptor beta chains sequenced from a single sample in a study of T cell changes during pregnancy in multiple sclerosis. Repertoires were generated with immunoSEQ multiplex PCR, while TCRdb's copy carries only in-frame clones and drops some. The sample records some 29,000 clones, about 89% being singletons. Specimen: CD8+ T cells from peripheral blood mononuclear cells, collected in the third trimester of pregnancy. These receptors all stem from a female donor with multiple sclerosis, enrolled in a pregnancy study.

This chain links TRBV28 with TRBJ1-2; tentative D call: TRBD1 (6 bases). The V gene's germline CDR1 is MDHEN and CDR2 SYDVKM. This CDR3 has 13 amino acids. V lost 3 bases and J lost 6, with 11 bases in between. In DNA form, the CDR3 reads TGTGCCAGCAGTTTCGTAGGGGGGGATGGCTACACCTTC. Translated, it gives CASSFVGGDGYTF.

This chain connects TRBV4-2 to TRBJ2-1; 10 bases map to TRBD1. This CDR3 comprises 18 residues. V lost 4 bases, J lost 0 bases, and 9 bases stayed unmatched. CDR1 and CDR2 from the germline V gene are LGHNA and YNFKEQ. The CDR3 DNA reads as TGTGCCAGCAGCCCTGGACAGGGGGTTCCGAGCTCCTACAATGAGCAGTTCTTC. Translating gives CASSPGQGVPSSYNEQFF.

The V and J genes are TRBV7-9 and TRBJ2-1, with TRBD2 matching over 9 bases. CDR1 is SEHNR, CDR2 FQNEAQ, per germline (reference sequence). The junction had 8 bases not matched to a gene; V was cut back by 3 bases and J by 2 bases. The CDR3 length is 17 residues. The CDR3 DNA sequence: TGTGCCAGCAGCTTGGGAGTAGCGGGAGCCCCCTACAATGAGCAGTTCTTC. As protein: CASSLGVAGAPYNEQFF.

This clone was observed a few times. CDR3 in DNA: TGTGCCAGCAGCGTAAACCAAGGTGGAGGCACAGATACGCAGTATTTT. It is translated as CASSVNQGGGTDTQYF. V and J are TRBV9 and TRBJ2-3; no firm D call. CDR3 length: 16 amino acids. Trimming removed 1 base at V and 1 base at J, with 13 bases between. Germline values: CDR1 SGDLS, CDR2 YYNGEE. Using reference TRBV9 and TRBJ2-3 for the parts outside the CDR3, the full variable domain is DSGVTQTPKHLITATGQRVTLRCSPRSGDLSVYWYQQSLDQGLQFLIQYYNGEERAKGNILERFSAQQFPDLHSELNLSSLELGDSALYFCASSVNQGGGTDTQYFGPGTRLTVL.

The rearrangement uses TRBV27 and TRBJ1-2, with 11 bases aligning to TRBD1. V lost 8 bases, J lost 6 bases, and 5 bases stayed unmatched. The length of the CDR3 is 13 residues. Germline CDR1 and CDR2: MNHEY and SMNVEV (reference sequence). The CDR3 is CASWDRGYDGYTF. The CDR3 DNA sequence: TGTGCCAGCTGGGACAGGGGGTACGATGGCTACACCTTC.

This clone was detected only a few times. V and J are TRBV9 and TRBJ1-2; 9 positions agree with TRBD1. The CDR3 is made up of 15 amino acids. Germline assignment: CDR1 SGDLS and CDR2 YYNGEE. The junction had 11 bases not matched to a gene; V was cut back by 3 bases and J by 8 bases. The CDR3 loop is CASSAPAQGAWGYTF. The CDR3 DNA reads TGTGCCAGCAGCGCTCCCGCACAGGGGGCGTGGGGCTACACCTTC.

The chain couples TRBV5-1 to TRBJ1-5; D is undetermined. The CDR3 has 13 residues. Germline V CDR1 and CDR2: SGHRS, YFSETQ. Deletions cut 0 bases from V and 4 bases from J, with 5 bases between. Here the CDR3 reads CASSLAVNQPQHF. The CDR3 DNA sequence: TGCGCCAGCAGCTTGGCAGTAAATCAGCCCCAGCATTTT.

V and J are TRBV28 and TRBJ2-3; D remains unclear. Looked up from germline, CDR1 is MDHEN and CDR2 is SYDVKM. The CDR3 runs 13 residues. Trimming removed 6 bases at V and 1 base at J, with 8 bases between. The CDR3 region has the DNA TGTGCCAGCAGCCTAGAGCGCACAGATACGCAGTATTTT. Translating it yields CASSLERTDTQYF.

The chain combines TRBV27 with TRBJ2-7; D is perhaps TRBD2 (5 bases). CDR1 MNHEY and CDR2 SMNVEV come from the germline V gene (reference sequence). The CDR3 totals 14 residues. Trimming shortened V by 5 bases and J by 5 bases, and 16 bases separated the two germline ends. CDR3 DNA: TGTGCCAGCAGTCCCTCGGGTCGGGGTCACGAGCAGTACTTC. Translating it yields CASSPSGRGHEQYF.